The clone carrying this T cell receptor (beta chain) appeared a few times. Antigen: not known. V shed 3 bases, J shed 7 bases, and the junction held 6 bases outside the gene matches. The CDR3 is 13 residues long. Germline V gene data show CDR1 as SQVTM and CDR2 as ANQGSEA. cDNA prepared by RNA extraction and subsequent reverse transcription served as the template for sequencing. Using immunoSEQ multiplex PCR, the repertoire was profiled, and TCRdb retains in-frame clones only, with some absent. Of roughly 150,000 clones listed, roughly 50% are singletons. It was from alopecia areata patients that lesional scalp punch biopsies and peripheral blood were collected. The data stem from a study of CD8+ T cells in alopecia areata. As for the study in general: Administration of oral tofacitinib to treated patients was at 5 to 10 mg twice daily. A 6-month off-drug phase came after tofacitinib, which had lasted 6 to 18 months. Study-level points and caveats: Researchers report lesional scalp, most notably alopecia totalis/universalis, outstripped normal scalp in clonality.

The rearrangement uses TRBV29-1 and TRBJ1-2, with TRBD1 matching over 9 bases. This receptor was taken from a human donor with alopecia areata. The starting material was CD4+ T cells sorted from blood, obtained at week 0. The CDR3 here is CSVDPTGGGGYTF. The CDR3 DNA reads TGCAGCGTTGACCCGACAGGGGGAGGTGGCTACACCTTC.